The 8 T cell receptor beta chains in this list originate from one sample, sequenced in a study of T-cell memory formation after mild COVID-19. TCRdb itself ran the 5' RACE reads through MiXCR, one entry per CDR3 protein. The profile covers 250,000 to 300,000 distinct CDR3 sequences, with around 16% appearing a single time and roughly 24% taken by the ten largest. Sequenced: PBMCs or a T cell subset sorted from them (not recorded which). These receptors all stem from a young man who had mild COVID-19 (a few samples of this study predate the infection). Cell type and time point are not known.

This clonotype showed up just a few times. V is TRBV7-9 and J is TRBJ2-7; 8 nucleotides match TRBD2. The germline V gene has CDR1 SEHNR and CDR2 FQNEAQ (reference sequence). The CDR3 is 13 residues long. The trim removed 1 base at V and 9 bases at J, leaving 5 bases unmatched. In nucleotides, the CDR3 is TGTGCCAGCAGCTTAGTTGAGCGGGAGCGGCAGTACTTC. Translating it yields CASSLVERERQYF. Full variable domain (remainder filled in from reference TRBV7-9 and TRBJ2-7): DTGVSQNPRHKITKRGQNVTFRCDPISEHNRLYWYRQTLGQGPEFLTYFQNEAQLEKSRLLSDRFSAERPKGSFSTLEIQRTEQGDSAMYLCASSLVERERQYFGPGTRLTVT.

In this sample, this clonotype turned up once. A much bigger clone sits one base away, suggesting this may be a read error. The chain is built from TRBV6-2 or TRBV6-3 and TRBJ2-1, with unresolved D. V was clipped by 3 bases and J by 8 bases, with 20 bases between them. CDR1 is MNHEY and CDR2 is SVGEGT in the germline V gene. The CDR3 has 16 residues. The CDR3 loop is CASSYRLPTIYYEQFF. The CDR3 DNA reads TGTGCCAGCAGTTATCGGCTACCGACCATATACTATGAGCAGTTCTTC.

This clonotype has only a few counts. V usage is TRBV5-1 and J usage is TRBJ2-1; D not resolved. Germline V gives CDR1 SGHRS, CDR2 YFSETQ. The CDR3 sequence is 16 residues long. V was cut by 4 bases and J by 6 bases, with 20 bases left in between. CDR3 region: CASSPGSAPAANEQFF. In DNA, the CDR3 is TGCGCCAGCAGCCCCGGTTCAGCACCTGCTGCCAATGAGCAGTTCTTC. Based on the CDR3 plus reference TRBV5-1 and TRBJ2-1, the full variable domain is KAGVTQTPRYLIKTRGQQVTLSCSPISGHRSVSWYQQTPGQGLQFLFEYFSETQRNKGNFPGRFSGRQFSNSRSEMNVSTLELGDSALYLCASSPGSAPAANEQFFGPGTRLTVL.

This clonotype occurred a few times. The chain combines TRBV4-1 with TRBJ1-5; the match to TRBD1 covers 8 bases. The CDR3 runs 14 residues. Losses at the gene ends were 4 bases for V and 9 bases for J; bases not matched to a gene: 8. Germline V CDR1 and CDR2: MGHRA, YSYEKL. The CDR3 DNA reads as TGCGCCAGCAGCCCAGGACAGGGTGGGGGGCCCCAGCATTTT. It specifies CASSPGQGGGPQHF.

This clonotype occurred a few times. The rearrangement uses TRBV3-1 and TRBJ2-1, with 8 bases aligning to TRBD2. From germline, CDR1 is LGHDT and CDR2 YNNKEL (reference sequence). V was clipped by 7 bases and J by 7 bases; unmatched bases: 18. The length of the CDR3 is 17 residues. The CDR3 DNA is TGTGCCAGCACAACAAGCGCCGGGACTAGGTGGGGTAATGAGCAGTTCTTC. Its translation is CASTTSAGTRWGNEQFF.

V gene TRBV6-5 combines with J gene TRBJ1-5; TRBD1 is a possible D gene (6 bases). Deletions cut 6 bases from V and 7 bases from J, with 13 bases between. In germline, CDR1 is MNHEY, CDR2 SVGAGI. The CDR3 runs to 13 residues. CDR3 sequence reads: CASREQGSQPQHF. CDR3 bases: TGTGCCAGCAGGGAACAGGGTAGCCAGCCCCAGCATTTT.

This clonotype has a handful of counts. The V and J genes are TRBV5-1 and TRBJ1-1; TRBD1 might be the D (6 bases). With 2 bases removed from V and 4 bases from J, the gap between germline ends came to 12 bases. The germline gives CDR1 SGHRS, CDR2 YFSETQ. The CDR3 sequence is 14 residues long. CDR3 sequence reads: CASSFRGWGTEAFF. CDR3 sequence (DNA): TGCGCCAGCAGCTTTAGGGGGTGGGGCACTGAAGCTTTCTTT.

CDR3 sequence: CATSRGDSGGARNEQFF. In nucleotides, the CDR3 is TGTGCCACCAGCAGAGGCGATAGCGGGGGGGCAAGGAATGAGCAGTTCTTC. V usage is TRBV15 and J usage is TRBJ2-1, with TRBD2 matching 11 bases. The CDR3 consists of 17 residues. The V gene's germline CDR1 is LNHNV and CDR2 YYDKDF (reference sequence). V lost 1 base and J lost 7; bases outside the gene matches: 9. The variable domain in full, with the rest retrieved from reference TRBV15 and TRBJ2-1, is DAMVIQNPRYQVTQFGKPVTLSCSQTLNHNVMYWYQQKSSQAPKLLFHYYDKDFNNEADTPDNFQSRRPNTSFCFLDIRSPGLGDTAMYLCATSRGDSGGARNEQFFGPGTRLTVL.